Below, one T cell receptor beta chain is given with its context. These data are taken from a study of blood T cell repertoires in COVID-19. Study details: The United States, Italy and Spain supplied acute and convalescent COVID-19 samples. In each case, the material was cDNA or gDNA derived from T cells, B-cell-depleted T cells, or PBMCs.

CDR1 is SNHLY, CDR2 FYNNEI, per germline. Unmatched junction bases numbered 4, after V lost 1 base and J lost 7 bases. CDR3 length: 15 residues. Original methodology: It was from reference gene primer amplification that nucleated cell counts were estimated. The method was immunoSEQ multiplex PCR; TCRdb's version includes in-frame clones alone and lacks a portion of them. For V, J and clone size, that table is used; D and trimming come from the DNA. The sample lists approximately 260,000 clones; roughly 84% were seen once. The rearrangement uses TRBV2 and TRBJ1-6; 7 bases match TRBD1. The sequenced material came from peripheral blood. The sequence came from a middle-aged woman with active or convalescent COVID-19. In DNA form, the CDR3 reads TGTGCCAGCAGTGAAGTGTTAGGGGGCAATTCACCCCTCCACTTT. It codes for CASSEVLGGNSPLHF.